These 32 T cell receptor beta chains share one sample of origin, sequenced in a study of shared clonotypes between healthy human individuals. Naive CD8 isolation took CD45RO-negative cells positively selected for CCR7 and excluded terminally differentiated effector memory CD45RA+ cells. The assay was immunoSEQ multiplex PCR, and TCRdb's table has in-frame clones only and misses some. The repertoire has about 2,200,000 clones, just over 90% of them found once; the top ten carry around 1.7%. Sequenced input: naive CD8+ T cells from PBMCs. The receptors shown here come from a man between 18 and 35 years old in good health. Some clones in this sample may be carry-over from other donors' samples.

This clone was counted once. The V and J genes are TRBV4-1 and TRBJ1-2; D is ambiguous. V lost 1 base to trimming and J lost 3 bases, with 12 bases between them. CDR1 is MGHRA, CDR2 YSYEKL, per germline. The CDR3 runs 15 residues. CDR3 in DNA: TGCGCCAGCAGCCAAGTGTCCGGGAAACACTATGGCTACACCTTC. Amino acids: CASSQVSGKHYGYTF.

This chain connects TRBV4-1 to TRBJ2-2; 7 bases are shared with TRBD2. The CDR3 is 17 residues long. The V gene end was trimmed by 1 base and the J gene end by 6 bases; junction bases not matched to a gene: 11. In germline, CDR1 is MGHRA, CDR2 YSYEKL. The DNA for the CDR3 is TGCGCCAGCAGCCAAGTTAGGCGGGAGTCGTTAGCCGGGGAGCTGTTTTTT. Its protein product is CASSQVRRESLAGELFF.

The V and J genes are TRBV28 and TRBJ2-7; 7 nucleotides line up with TRBD1. The junction had 7 bases not matched to a gene; V was cut back by 5 bases and J by 0 bases. CDR1 and CDR2 from the germline V gene are MDHEN and SYDVKM. The CDR3 has 15 amino acids. The CDR3 reads CASSVGQDSSYEQYF. In DNA, the CDR3 is TGTGCCAGCAGTGTCGGACAGGACAGCTCCTACGAGCAGTACTTC. The entire variable domain, with the rest obtained from reference TRBV28 and TRBJ2-7, is as follows: DVKVTQSSRYLVKRTGEKVFLECVQDMDHENMFWYRQDPGLGLRLIYFSYDVKMKEKGDIPEGYSVSREKKERFSLILESASTNQTSMYLCASSVGQDSSYEQYFGPGTRLTVT.

This clone was recorded once. The rearrangement uses TRBV28 and TRBJ2-7; unclear D gene. From germline, CDR1 is MDHEN and CDR2 SYDVKM. V dropped 6 bases and J dropped 1 base, with 10 bases sitting between them. This CDR3 is 13 amino acids long. CDR3 nucleotide sequence: TGTGCCAGCAGGTTAACCGCGTCCTACGAGCAGTACTTC. Its protein is CASRLTASYEQYF.

The V gene is TRBV27, the J gene TRBJ2-7; 8 bases agree with TRBD2. The CDR3 has 15 residues. Germline V gives CDR1 MNHEY, CDR2 SMNVEV (reference sequence). Germline trimming cut 6 bases from V and 4 bases from J; bases unmatched to any gene: 11. The CDR3 DNA follows: TGTGCCAGCAGACCGAGCGGGAGAAGCGGTTACGAGCAGTACTTC. Encoded protein: CASRPSGRSGYEQYF.

V usage is TRBV15 and J usage is TRBJ2-1; TRBD2 agrees at 7 bases. J lost 5 bases, V lost 5 bases, and 9 bases had no gene match. This CDR3 has 15 amino acids. The germline CDR1 and CDR2 sequences are LNHNV and YYDKDF (reference sequence). CDR3 protein: CATSGGVAQDNEQFF. In DNA form, the CDR3 reads TGTGCCACCAGCGGGGGGGTAGCTCAGGACAATGAGCAGTTCTTC.

V usage is TRBV11-2 and J usage is TRBJ2-7; 9 bases are a match to TRBD2. The V segment lost 5 bases and the J segment 2 bases; nucleotides outside the gene matches: 13. This CDR3 contains 17 residues. The germline gives CDR1 SGHAT, CDR2 FQNNGV. DNA of the CDR3: TGTGCCAGCAGCCACCTCTTGGTCGCGGGAGGGCCCTACGAGCAGTACTTC. Its translation is CASSHLLVAGGPYEQYF.

As regards this clone: Other DNA sequences in this sample translate to the same CDR3. The chain employs TRBV11-2 and TRBJ2-7, with D unclear. V was clipped by 0 bases and J by 2 bases, with 5 bases between them. The CDR3 is made up of 13 amino acids. Germline CDR1 and CDR2: SGHAT and FQNNGV. CDR3 nucleotides: TGTGCCAGCAGCTTAGAACGGGCCTACGAGCAGTACTTC. Encoded protein: CASSLERAYEQYF.

This clone was recorded only once. The chain combines TRBV19 with TRBJ1-4; D perhaps matches TRBD1 (6 bases). The germline gives CDR1 LNHDA, CDR2 SQIVND (reference sequence). The V and J ends lost 4 bases and 4 bases respectively, with 13 bases between them. CDR3 length: 15 residues. CDR3 in DNA: TGTGCCAGTAGTAATACAGGGCTAGTTAATGAAAAACTGTTTTTT. Its translation: CASSNTGLVNEKLFF.

This sequence joins TRBV6-5 and TRBJ1-4; a weak D match, TRBD1 (6 bases). V was trimmed by 6 bases and J by 14 bases, leaving 22 bases between them. The CDR3 totals 14 residues. CDR1 is MNHEY and CDR2 is SVGAGI in the germline V gene. The CDR3 loop is CASSPNRATLRLFF. In DNA, the CDR3 is TGTGCCAGCAGCCCAAACAGGGCAACTCTAAGGCTGTTTTTT.

The chain links TRBV11-2 to TRBJ2-7, with 8 bases identical to TRBD2. The CDR3 length is 15 residues. Trimming removed 5 bases from V and 0 bases from J; junction bases left unmatched: 6. The germline V gene encodes CDR1 SGHAT and CDR2 FQNNGV. This CDR3 reads CASSPGGASSYEQYF. The CDR3 nucleotides are TGTGCCAGCAGCCCCGGGGGGGCAAGCTCCTACGAGCAGTACTTC.

In regard to this clone: At the DNA level, this CDR3 is encoded by other sequences in the same sample as well. The chain has TRBV10-1 and TRBJ2-7; the D call may be TRBD1 or TRBD2 (5 bases each). CDR1 is WNHNN and CDR2 is SYGVQD in the germline V gene (reference sequence). The CDR3 covers 13 residues. V was clipped by 6 bases and J by 3 bases, with 12 bases between them. The CDR3 sequence is CASSPGTGYEQYF. The CDR3 DNA reads as TGCGCCAGCAGCCCCGGGACGGGCTACGAGCAGTACTTC.

This chain joins TRBV11-2 and TRBJ2-7, with D perhaps TRBD1 (5 bases). Looked up from germline, CDR1 is SGHAT and CDR2 is FQNNGV. V was shortened by 5 bases and J by 2 bases, with 13 bases between the two germline ends. The length of the CDR3 is 14 residues. CDR3 nucleotides: TGTGCCAGCAGCCTACCGACAGTTCCCTACGAGCAGTACTTC. Translating gives CASSLPTVPYEQYF.

The J gene is TRBJ2-7, the V gene TRBV27; 7 bases fit TRBD1. J was trimmed by 4 bases and V by 5 bases; bases with no gene match: 11. The length of the CDR3 is 15 residues. Germline loops: CDR1 MNHEY, CDR2 SMNVEV (reference sequence). The CDR3 nucleotides read TGTGCCAGCAGTCCCCTCCTGAAGGGGGCTTACGAGCAGTACTTC. It is translated as CASSPLLKGAYEQYF.

V is TRBV15 and J is TRBJ2-7; 9 positions agree with TRBD1. CDR1 is LNHNV, CDR2 YYDKDF, per germline (reference sequence). The CDR3 is made up of 14 amino acids. The J segment lost 4 bases and the V segment lost 3 bases, leaving 4 bases of the junction unmatched. Written as DNA, the CDR3 is TGTGCCACCAGCAGCCGGGACAGGGTTTACGAGCAGTACTTC. Translation gives CATSSRDRVYEQYF. The variable domain in full, with the rest retrieved from reference TRBV15 and TRBJ2-7, is DAMVIQNPRYQVTQFGKPVTLSCSQTLNHNVMYWYQQKSSQAPKLLFHYYDKDFNNEADTPDNFQSRRPNTSFCFLDIRSPGLGDTAMYLCATSSRDRVYEQYFGPGTRLTVT.

This sequence joins TRBV5-6 and TRBJ1-5; TRBD1 aligns across 7 bases. The CDR3 sequence is 15 residues long. Germline CDR1 and CDR2: SGHDT and YYEEEE. The ends lost 0 bases at V and 6 bases at J; junction bases unmatched: 6. The CDR3 here is CASSLGQGSGQPQHF. For the CDR3, the DNA is TGTGCCAGCAGCTTGGGACAGGGAAGCGGTCAGCCCCAGCATTTT.

The V call is TRBV5-6, the J call TRBJ2-5; D remains ambiguous. V lost 0 bases, J lost 14 bases, and 17 bases lay in between. The germline V gene encodes CDR1 SGHDT and CDR2 YYEEEE. The CDR3 consists of 13 residues. CDR3 sequence: CASSLGWSQSSYF. The CDR3 nucleotides are TGTGCCAGCAGCTTGGGATGGTCACAGTCTTCATACTTC.

The V call is TRBV9, the J call TRBJ2-7, with 7 bases lining up with TRBD2. Trimming cost V 4 bases and J 1 base; bases outside gene matches: 8. CDR1 is SGDLS and CDR2 is YYNGEE in the germline V gene. This CDR3 is 15 amino acids long. CDR3 in DNA: TGTGCCAGCAGCACCAGGGAGGGCCGATCCTACGAGCAGTACTTC. The encoded protein is CASSTREGRSYEQYF.

The chain carries TRBV28 and TRBJ2-7; a possible D gene is TRBD2 (6 bases). Germline CDR1 reads MDHEN; CDR2 reads SYDVKM. The CDR3 contains 15 residues. With 3 bases removed from V and 1 base from J, the gap between germline ends came to 13 bases. Written as DNA, the CDR3 is TGTGCCAGCAGTTTCCGAGCCGGGACTTCCTACGAGCAGTACTTC. Translation: CASSFRAGTSYEQYF.

The chain couples TRBV27 to TRBJ2-7; 7 bases match TRBD2. CDR1 is MNHEY and CDR2 is SMNVEV in the germline V gene (reference sequence). This CDR3 spans 13 amino acids. The ends lost 3 bases at V and 6 bases at J; junction bases unmatched: 5. CDR3 DNA sequence: TGTGCCAGCAGTTTTGGCAGCGGGACCGAGCAGTACTTC. Its translation is CASSFGSGTEQYF.

CDR3 coding DNA: TGTGCCACCAGAGGACAGGGGGAGACCCAGTACTTC. Encoded protein: CATRGQGETQYF. The J gene is TRBJ2-5, the V gene TRBV15; 9 bases map to TRBD1. The CDR3 consists of 12 residues. CDR1 is LNHNV, CDR2 YYDKDF, per germline (reference sequence). The trim removed 6 bases at V and 5 bases at J, leaving 1 base unmatched.

The rearrangement joins TRBV9 to TRBJ1-2, with D possibly TRBD1 on 5 matching bases. The CDR3 spans 15 residues. From germline, CDR1 is SGDLS and CDR2 YYNGEE. The V end was cut by 3 bases, the J end by 2 bases, with 14 bases between. The CDR3: CASSEGDGRNYGYTF. CDR3 DNA sequence: TGTGCCAGCAGCGAAGGGGACGGGCGGAACTATGGCTACACCTTC.

The J gene is TRBJ1-4, the V gene TRBV18; D gene unclear. The germline V gene encodes CDR1 KGHSH and CDR2 LQKENI. Trimming cost V 4 bases and J 8 bases, with 23 bases left between them. The CDR3 has 17 amino acids. The CDR3 DNA reads TGTGCCAGCTCACATATCCGAGGACCCGACGTGAAGGAAAAACTGTTTTTT. Protein product: CASSHIRGPDVKEKLFF.

The rearrangement links TRBV11-2 to TRBJ2-7, with TRBD2 matching 14 bases. After removal of 0 bases from V and 5 bases from J, the junction contained 6 bases not matched to a gene. The CDR3 covers 17 residues. Germline CDR1 and CDR2: SGHAT and FQNNGV. The CDR3 sequence is CASSLDLRGLAGDEQYF. The DNA for the CDR3 is TGTGCCAGCAGCTTAGATCTAAGGGGACTAGCGGGAGACGAGCAGTACTTC.

This clone was detected a few times. The V call is TRBV5-4, the J call TRBJ1-2; D is perhaps TRBD1 (5 bases). With 6 bases removed from V and 8 bases from J, the gap between germline ends came to 17 bases. CDR1 is SGHNT, CDR2 YYREEE, per germline (reference sequence). This CDR3 is 13 amino acids long. The CDR3 spells CASTMGGQGGYTF. CDR3 bases: TGTGCCAGCACCATGGGAGGGCAGGGAGGCTACACCTTC.

Here the CDR3 DNA reads TGCGCCAGCAGCTTAGGGACGGGAGACAATGAGCAGTTCTTC. Its translation: CASSLGTGDNEQFF. The chain carries TRBV5-1 and TRBJ2-1, with a tentative D call TRBD2 (6 bases). Trimming removed 2 bases at V and 5 bases at J, with 11 bases between. The CDR3 has 14 residues. From germline, CDR1 is SGHRS and CDR2 YFSETQ.

The chain joins TRBV27 to TRBJ1-2, with D perhaps TRBD1 (5 bases). Trimming shortened V by 5 bases and J by 0 bases, and 13 bases separated the two germline ends. The CDR3 length is 15 residues. Germline V lookup: CDR1 MNHEY, CDR2 SMNVEV (reference sequence). The CDR3 sequence: CASSPLPGPNYGYTF. Written as DNA, the CDR3 is TGTGCCAGCAGTCCCCTCCCAGGGCCTAACTATGGCTACACCTTC.

About this clone: Other DNA sequences in the same sample also yield this CDR3. V is TRBV2 and J is TRBJ2-2; D is unclear. Germline V gene sequence: CDR1 SNHLY, CDR2 FYNNEI. Between the trimmed V and J ends, which lost 4 bases and 1 base, there was a span of 4 bases. This CDR3 comprises 13 residues. The CDR3 nucleotides read TGTGCCAGCAGTGCACTGAACACCGGGGAGCTGTTTTTT. Its translation is CASSALNTGELFF.

The chain employs TRBV2 and TRBJ1-2; 9 nucleotides align to TRBD1. The J segment lost 3 bases and the V segment lost 6 bases, leaving 11 bases of the junction unmatched. The germline gives CDR1 SNHLY, CDR2 FYNNEI. The CDR3 length is 16 residues. The CDR3 loop is CASRPFPRTGDYGYTF. DNA for the CDR3: TGTGCCAGCAGGCCGTTTCCCCGGACAGGGGACTATGGCTACACCTTC. The full variable domain, with the rest looked up from reference TRBV2 and TRBJ1-2, is EPEVTQTPSHQVTQMGQEVILRCVPISNHLYFYWYRQILGQKVEFLVSFYNNEISEKSEIFDDQFSVERPDGSNFTLKIRSTKLEDSAMYFCASRPFPRTGDYGYTFGSGTRLTVV.

Turning to this clone: The CDR3 carries no conserved terminal phenylalanine or tryptophan, so it likely arises from a read error. It is unclear where the CDR3 begins or ends on the DNA, so no DNA is shown, and the CDR3 is as TCRdb lists it. This sequence joins TRBV9 and TRBJ2-7; no DNA check was done on the table's D call, TRBD1. The CDR3 contains 10 residues when both ends are counted. Germline V lookup: CDR1 SGDLS, CDR2 YYNGEE. The CDR3 sequence is CASSPIPGFR.

The chain links TRBV9 to TRBJ2-1; D is unresolved. Germline loops: CDR1 SGDLS, CDR2 YYNGEE. With 3 bases removed from V and 6 bases from J, the gap between germline ends came to 7 bases. This CDR3 has 12 residues. Here the CDR3 reads CASSDQSNEQFF. CDR3 DNA: TGTGCCAGCAGCGACCAGTCCAATGAGCAGTTCTTC.

The gene calls are TRBV13 and TRBJ1-2, with D maybe TRBD1 (5 bases). CDR1 PRHDT and CDR2 FYEKMQ come from the germline V gene (reference sequence). The CDR3 has 16 amino acids. V was pared by 5 bases and J by 2 bases, with 18 bases between. CDR3 nucleotides: TGTGCCAGCAGCCCAGCCCGAGCGGGGGGAAACTATGGCTACACCTTC. Amino acids: CASSPARAGGNYGYTF.